This T cell receptor (beta chain) was observed in a study of cytomegalovirus exposure and HLA in healthy donors. The assay was immunoSEQ multiplex PCR, and TCRdb's table has in-frame clones only and misses some. The repertoire holds over 100,000 clones, with over 75% as singletons. CDR1 and CDR2 from the germline V gene are SGHNT and YENEEA. The CDR3 runs 17 residues. V trimming: 1 base; J trimming: 9 bases; junction bases outside the gene matches: 12. The donors were members of the approximately 120-subject validation cohort (separate from the approximately 670-subject first cohort). The sequence came from a woman aged 18 to 35 in good health and CMV-seropositive. Sequenced material: PBMCs. The J gene is TRBJ2-3, the V gene TRBV11-3; the match to TRBD2 covers 11 bases. The CDR3 loop is CASSLGGNSGRAWTQYF. The CDR3 DNA reads TGTGCCAGCAGCTTAGGGGGGAATAGCGGGAGGGCCTGGACGCAGTATTTT.